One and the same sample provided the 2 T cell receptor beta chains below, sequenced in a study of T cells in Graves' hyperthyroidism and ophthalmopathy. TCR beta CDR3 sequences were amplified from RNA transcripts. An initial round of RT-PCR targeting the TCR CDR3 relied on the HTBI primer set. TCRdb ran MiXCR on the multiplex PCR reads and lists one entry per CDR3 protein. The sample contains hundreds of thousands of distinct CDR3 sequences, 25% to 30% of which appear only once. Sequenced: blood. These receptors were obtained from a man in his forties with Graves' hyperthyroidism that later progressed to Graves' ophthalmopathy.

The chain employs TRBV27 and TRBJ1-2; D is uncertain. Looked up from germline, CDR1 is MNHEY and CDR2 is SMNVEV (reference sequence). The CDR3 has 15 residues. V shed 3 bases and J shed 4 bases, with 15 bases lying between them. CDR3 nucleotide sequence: TGTGCCAGCAGTTTGGATCTGGGAAACCCCTATGGCTACACCTTC. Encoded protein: CASSLDLGNPYGYTF.

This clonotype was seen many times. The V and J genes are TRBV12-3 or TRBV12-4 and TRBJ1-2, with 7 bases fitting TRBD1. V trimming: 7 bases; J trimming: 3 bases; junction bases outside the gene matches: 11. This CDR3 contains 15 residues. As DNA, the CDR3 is TGTGCCAGCACCCCGGGACAGATGGCCGACTATGGCTACACCTTC. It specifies CASTPGQMADYGYTF.